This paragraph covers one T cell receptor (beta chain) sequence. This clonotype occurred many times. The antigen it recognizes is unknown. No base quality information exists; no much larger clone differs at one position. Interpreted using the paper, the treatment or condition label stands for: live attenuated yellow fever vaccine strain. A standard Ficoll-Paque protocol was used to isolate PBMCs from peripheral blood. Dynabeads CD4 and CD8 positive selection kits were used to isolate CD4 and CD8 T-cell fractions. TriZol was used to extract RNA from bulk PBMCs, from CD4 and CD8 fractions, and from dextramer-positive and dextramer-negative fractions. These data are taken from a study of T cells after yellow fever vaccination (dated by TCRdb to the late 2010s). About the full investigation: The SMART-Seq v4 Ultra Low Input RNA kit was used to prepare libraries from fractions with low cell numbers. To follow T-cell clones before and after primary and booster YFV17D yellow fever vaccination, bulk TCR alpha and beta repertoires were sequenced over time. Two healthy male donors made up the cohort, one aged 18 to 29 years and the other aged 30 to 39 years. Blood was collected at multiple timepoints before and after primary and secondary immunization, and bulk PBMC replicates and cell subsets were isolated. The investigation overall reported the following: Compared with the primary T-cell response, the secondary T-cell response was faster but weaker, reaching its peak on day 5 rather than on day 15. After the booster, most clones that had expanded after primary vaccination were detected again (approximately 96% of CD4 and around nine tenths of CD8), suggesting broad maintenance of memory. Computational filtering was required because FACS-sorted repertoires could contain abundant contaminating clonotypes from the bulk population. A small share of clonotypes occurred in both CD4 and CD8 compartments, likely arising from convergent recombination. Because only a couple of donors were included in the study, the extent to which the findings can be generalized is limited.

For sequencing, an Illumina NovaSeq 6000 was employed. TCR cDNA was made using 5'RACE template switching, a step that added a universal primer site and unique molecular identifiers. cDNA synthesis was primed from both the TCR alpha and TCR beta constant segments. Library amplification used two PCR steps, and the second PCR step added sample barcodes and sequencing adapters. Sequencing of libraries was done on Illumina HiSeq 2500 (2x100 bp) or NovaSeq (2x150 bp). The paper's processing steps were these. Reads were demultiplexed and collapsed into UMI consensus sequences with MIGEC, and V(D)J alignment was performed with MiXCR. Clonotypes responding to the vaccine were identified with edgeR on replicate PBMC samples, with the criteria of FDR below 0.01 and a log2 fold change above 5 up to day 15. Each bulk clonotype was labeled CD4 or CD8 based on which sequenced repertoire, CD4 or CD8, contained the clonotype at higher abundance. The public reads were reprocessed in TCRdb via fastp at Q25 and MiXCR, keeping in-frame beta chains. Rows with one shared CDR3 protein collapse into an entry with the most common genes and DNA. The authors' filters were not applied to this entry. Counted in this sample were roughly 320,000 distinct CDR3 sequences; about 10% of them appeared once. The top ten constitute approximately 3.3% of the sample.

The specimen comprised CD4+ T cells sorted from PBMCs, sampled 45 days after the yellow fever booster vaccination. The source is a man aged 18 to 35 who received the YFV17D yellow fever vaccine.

In nucleotides, the sequence is TGCGCCAGCAGCTCCGCGGGGGGAGACACTGAAGCTTTCTTT. Translated, it reads CASSSAGGDTEAFF. Rearrangement joined TRBV5-1 to TRBJ1-1; a tentative D match to TRBD1 spans 5 bases. The CDR3 holds 14 amino acids from the cysteine to the phenylalanine. Only the CDR3 DNA is retained, 42 bases long and in frame from the first base. The germline V gene provides CDR1 SGHRS and CDR2 YFSETQ. V is cut by 3 bases and J by 3 bases, and the space between the germline ends is 12 bases.